The sequence of this TCR beta chain was determined in a study of monozygotic twins with inflammatory bowel disease. Each CDR3 protein gets one entry in TCRdb, which reprocessed the 5' RACE reads and gives no DNA. This sample's table reports about 300,000 distinct CDR3 sequences. The germline gives CDR1 DFQATT, CDR2 SNEGSKA (reference sequence). The CDR3 is made up of 14 amino acids. V gene TRBV20-1 combines with J gene TRBJ2-2; TCRdb indicates TRBD1, and absent DNA this call remains unverified. What was sequenced was blood. This TCR was sampled from a human donor with ulcerative colitis or Crohn's disease, or a healthy co-twin of an affected twin (not recorded which). The CDR3 sequence is CSAGGGQFTGELFF.